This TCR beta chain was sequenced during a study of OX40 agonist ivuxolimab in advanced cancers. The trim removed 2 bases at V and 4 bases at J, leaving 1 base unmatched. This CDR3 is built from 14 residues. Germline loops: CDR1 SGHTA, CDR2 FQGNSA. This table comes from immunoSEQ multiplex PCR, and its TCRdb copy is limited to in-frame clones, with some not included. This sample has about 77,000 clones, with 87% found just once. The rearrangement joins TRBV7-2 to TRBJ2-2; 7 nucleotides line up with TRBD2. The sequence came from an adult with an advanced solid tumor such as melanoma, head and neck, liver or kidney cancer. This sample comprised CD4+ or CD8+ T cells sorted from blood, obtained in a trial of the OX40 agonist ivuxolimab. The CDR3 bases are TGTGCCAGCAGCTTATCTAGCGGCACCGGGGAGCTGTTTTTT. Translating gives CASSLSSGTGELFF.